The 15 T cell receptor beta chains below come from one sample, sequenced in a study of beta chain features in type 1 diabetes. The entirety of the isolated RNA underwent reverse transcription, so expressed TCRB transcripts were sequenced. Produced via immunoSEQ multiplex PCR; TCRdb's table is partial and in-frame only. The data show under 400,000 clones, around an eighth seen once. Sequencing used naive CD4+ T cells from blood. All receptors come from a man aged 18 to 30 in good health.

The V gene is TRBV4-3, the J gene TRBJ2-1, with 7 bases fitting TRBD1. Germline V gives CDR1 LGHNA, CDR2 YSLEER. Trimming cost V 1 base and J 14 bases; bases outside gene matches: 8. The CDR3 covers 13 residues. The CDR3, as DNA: TGCGCCAGCAGCCAAGTTGGGACAGATCGAAAGTTCTTC. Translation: CASSQVGTDRKFF.

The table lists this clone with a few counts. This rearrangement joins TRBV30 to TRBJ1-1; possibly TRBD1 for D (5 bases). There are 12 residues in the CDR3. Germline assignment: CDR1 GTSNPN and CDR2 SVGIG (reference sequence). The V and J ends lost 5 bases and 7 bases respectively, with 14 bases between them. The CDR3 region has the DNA TGTGCCTGGGTCCGGGGGGGAGGTGAAGCTTTCTTT. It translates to CAWVRGGGEAFF.

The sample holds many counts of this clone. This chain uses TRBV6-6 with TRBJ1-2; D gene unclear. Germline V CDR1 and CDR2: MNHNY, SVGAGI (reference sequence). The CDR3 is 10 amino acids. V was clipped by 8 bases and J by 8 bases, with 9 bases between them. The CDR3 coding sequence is TGTGCCAGCCGGACTCAAGGCTACACCTTC. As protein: CASRTQGYTF.

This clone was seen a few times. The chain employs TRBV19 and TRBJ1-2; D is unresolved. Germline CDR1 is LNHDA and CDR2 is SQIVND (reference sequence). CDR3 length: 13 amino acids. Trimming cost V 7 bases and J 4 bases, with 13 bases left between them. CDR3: CASMTIGGYGYTF. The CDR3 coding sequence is TGTGCCAGTATGACAATCGGTGGCTATGGCTACACCTTC.

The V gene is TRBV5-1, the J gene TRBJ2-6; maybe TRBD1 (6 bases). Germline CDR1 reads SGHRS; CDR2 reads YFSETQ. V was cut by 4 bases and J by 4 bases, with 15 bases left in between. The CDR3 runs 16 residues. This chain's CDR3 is CASSPHRAPGANVLTF. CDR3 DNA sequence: TGCGCCAGCAGCCCCCACAGGGCTCCCGGGGCCAACGTCCTGACTTTC.

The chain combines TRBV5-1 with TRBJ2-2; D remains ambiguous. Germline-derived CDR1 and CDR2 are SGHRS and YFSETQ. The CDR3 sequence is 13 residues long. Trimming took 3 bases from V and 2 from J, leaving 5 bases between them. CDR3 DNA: TGCGCCAGCAGCTCCAGTAACACCGGGGAGCTGTTTTTT. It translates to CASSSSNTGELFF.

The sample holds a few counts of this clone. In DNA form, the CDR3 reads TGTGCCAGCTCACCAAGGACAGATAGCTCCTACAATGAGCAGTTCTTC. It codes for CASSPRTDSSYNEQFF. The V gene is TRBV18, the J gene TRBJ2-1; perhaps TRBD1 as D (6 bases). In germline, CDR1 is KGHSH, CDR2 LQKENI. This CDR3 is built from 16 residues. The V end was cut by 2 bases, the J end by 0 bases, with 11 bases between.

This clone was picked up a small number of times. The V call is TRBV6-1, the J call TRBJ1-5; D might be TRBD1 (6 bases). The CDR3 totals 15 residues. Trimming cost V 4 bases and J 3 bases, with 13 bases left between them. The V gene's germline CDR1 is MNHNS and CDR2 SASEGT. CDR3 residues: CASSALQGANQPQHF. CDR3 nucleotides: TGTGCCAGCAGTGCACTACAGGGCGCCAATCAGCCCCAGCATTTT.

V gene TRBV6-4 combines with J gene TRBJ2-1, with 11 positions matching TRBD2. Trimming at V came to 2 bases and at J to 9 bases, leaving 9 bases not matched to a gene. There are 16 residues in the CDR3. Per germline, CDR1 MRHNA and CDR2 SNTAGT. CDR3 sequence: CASSDIPSGGRSEQFF. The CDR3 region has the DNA TGTGCCAGCAGTGACATACCTAGCGGGGGGAGGAGTGAGCAGTTCTTC.

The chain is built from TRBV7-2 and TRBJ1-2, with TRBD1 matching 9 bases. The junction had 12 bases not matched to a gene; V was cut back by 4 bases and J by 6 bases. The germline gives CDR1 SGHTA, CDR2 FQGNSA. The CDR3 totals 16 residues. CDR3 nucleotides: TGTGCCAGCAGCTCTAATAACCCCCGGGACAGGGATGGCTACACCTTC. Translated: CASSSNNPRDRDGYTF.

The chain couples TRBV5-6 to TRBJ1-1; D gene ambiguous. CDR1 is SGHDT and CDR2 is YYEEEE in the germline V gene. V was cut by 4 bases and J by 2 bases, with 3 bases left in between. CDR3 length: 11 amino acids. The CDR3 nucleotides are TGTGCCAGCAGCCGTAACACTGAAGCTTTCTTT. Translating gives CASSRNTEAFF.

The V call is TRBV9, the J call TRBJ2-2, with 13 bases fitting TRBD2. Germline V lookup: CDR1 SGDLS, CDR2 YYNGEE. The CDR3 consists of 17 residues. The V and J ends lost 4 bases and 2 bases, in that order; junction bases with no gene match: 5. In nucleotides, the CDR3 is TGTGCCAGCAGCACCAGGACTAGCGGGAGAAACACCGGGGAGCTGTTTTTT. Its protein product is CASSTRTSGRNTGELFF. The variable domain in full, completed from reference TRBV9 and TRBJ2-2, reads DSGVTQTPKHLITATGQRVTLRCSPRSGDLSVYWYQQSLDQGLQFLIQYYNGEERAKGNILERFSAQQFPDLHSELNLSSLELGDSALYFCASSTRTSGRNTGELFFGEGSRLTVL.

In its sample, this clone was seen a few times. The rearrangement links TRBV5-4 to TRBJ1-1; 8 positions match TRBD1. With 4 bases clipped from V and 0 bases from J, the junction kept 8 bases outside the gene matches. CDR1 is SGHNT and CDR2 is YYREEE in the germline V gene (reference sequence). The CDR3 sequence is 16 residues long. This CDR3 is CASSRGQGPLNTEAFF. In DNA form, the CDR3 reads TGTGCCAGCAGCCGCGGACAGGGACCCCTGAACACTGAAGCTTTCTTT.

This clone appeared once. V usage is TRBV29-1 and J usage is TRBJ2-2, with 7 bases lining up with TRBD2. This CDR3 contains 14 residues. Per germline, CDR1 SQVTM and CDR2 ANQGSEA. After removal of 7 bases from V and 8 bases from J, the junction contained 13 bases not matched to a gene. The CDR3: CSATRDRGDGELFF. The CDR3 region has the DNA TGCAGCGCCACCAGGGATCGGGGGGATGGGGAGCTGTTTTTT.

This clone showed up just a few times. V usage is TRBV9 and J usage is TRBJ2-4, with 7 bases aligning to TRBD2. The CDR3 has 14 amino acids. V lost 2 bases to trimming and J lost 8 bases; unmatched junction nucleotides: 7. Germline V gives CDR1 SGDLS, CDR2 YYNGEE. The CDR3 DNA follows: TGTGCCAGCAGCGTCCGTCCTGGGGGGGACATTCAGTACTTC. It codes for CASSVRPGGDIQYF.